The present TCR beta chain was sequenced within a study of T cell repertoires in cytomegalovirus infection. From the reads, TCRdb called clonotypes with MiXCR, one entry per CDR3 protein. The sample records a few hundred thousand distinct CDR3 sequences, under 45% being singletons. This clonotype was seen more than once but under ten times. Its target is unknown. With 0 bases removed from V and 6 bases from J, the gap between germline ends came to 11 bases. Germline CDR1 is ENHRY and CDR2 is SYGVKD. The CDR3 covers 14 residues. The sequenced sample was cultured PBMCs, obtained from culture after CMV antigen stimulation. This TCR came from a human donor in good health (CMV status not recorded). Some clones in this sample may be carry-over from other donors' samples. The V and J genes are TRBV10-3 and TRBJ1-2; D is perhaps TRBD1 (5 bases). CDR3 amino acids: CAISESVTADGYTF. CDR3 nucleotides: TGTGCCATCAGTGAGTCGGTGACAGCTGATGGCTACACCTTC.